The 31 T cell receptor beta chains below were found in one sample sequenced in a study of CXCR3-negative and CXCR3-positive naive CD8 T cells. Study-level findings and limits: Researchers report that CXCR3-positive naive cells carry more hydrophobic TRB CDR3s than CXCR3-negative naive cells.

Antigens of these TCRs are unknown. cDNA libraries for TRB were generated by 5' RACE incorporating UMI labels. With the 5' RACE reads reprocessed, TCRdb shows one record per CDR3 protein and no DNA. The table lists approximately 100,000 distinct CDR3 sequences, with 0.9% to 1.2% in the top ten. The sequencing input was naive CXCR3+ CD8+ T cells from blood. Subset denoted: CD45RO-CCR7+CD27+CD95- naive CD8+ T cells expressing CXCR3 (TNR3+). These receptors were obtained from a human donor in good health. Some clones in this sample may be carry-over from other donors' samples.

The chain links TRBV7-9 to TRBJ2-3; TCRdb picks TRBD2, but there is no DNA to check that call. The CDR3 length is 16 residues. CDR1 and CDR2 from the germline V gene are SEHNR and FQNEAQ (reference sequence). The CDR3 here is CASSPPVGGLADTQYF.

The J gene is TRBJ2-2, the V gene TRBV12-5; TCRdb returns TRBD1, unconfirmable since there is no DNA. The germline V gene has CDR1 LGHNT and CDR2 FRNRAP. The CDR3 is made up of 18 amino acids. CDR3 sequence reads: CASGLRTGTDTNTGELFF.

The V call is TRBV5-1, the J call TRBJ1-1; TCRdb's assignment of TRBD1 cannot be checked, as there is no DNA. Germline lookup yields CDR1 SGHRS and CDR2 YFSETQ. This CDR3 region has 14 residues. CDR3: CASSLSGAGTEAFF.

The gene calls are TRBV29-1 and TRBJ2-3; without DNA, the TCRdb call of TRBD1 cannot be checked. CDR3 length: 13 residues. The germline gives CDR1 SQVTM, CDR2 ANQGSEA. The CDR3: CSVDSRTTDTQYF.

V and J are TRBV29-1 and TRBJ2-3; there is no DNA to check the TCRdb D call of TRBD1. CDR1 and CDR2 (germline): SQVTM, ANQGSEA. The CDR3 consists of 15 residues. CDR3 region: CSVEMDGSGADTQYF.

This chain links TRBV28 with TRBJ1-5. CDR1 is MDHEN, CDR2 SYDVKM, per germline. The CDR3 loop spans 14 amino acids. CDR3 sequence reads: CASSFRYSNQPQHF.

V usage is TRBV4-1 and J usage is TRBJ2-7; TCRdb designates TRBD1, a call that cannot be tested without DNA. The length of the CDR3 is 18 residues. The germline gives CDR1 MGHRA, CDR2 YSYEKL. CDR3 amino acids: CASSQDRAGNLGAHEQYF.

V gene TRBV15 combines with J gene TRBJ2-5; as DNA is missing, the TRBD1 call by TCRdb cannot be tested. CDR3 length: 16 residues. CDR1 is LNHNV and CDR2 is YYDKDF in the germline V gene (reference sequence). The chain's CDR3 is CATSSGQDEYQETQYF.

The chain uses TRBV27 and TRBJ2-7; the TRBD2 assignment by TCRdb is unverifiable without DNA. The CDR3 consists of 15 residues. Germline V gene sequence: CDR1 MNHEY, CDR2 SMNVEV (reference sequence). The chain's CDR3 is CASSWSAGRESEQYF.

The chain employs TRBV6-2 or TRBV6-3 and TRBJ2-5; checking the TCRdb D call of TRBD1 is not possible without DNA. The length of the CDR3 is 14 residues. CDR1 and CDR2 (germline): MNHEY, SVGEGT. The CDR3: CASSYWDTQETQYF.

The chain uses TRBV7-2 and TRBJ2-3. The CDR3 loop spans 15 amino acids. Germline CDR1 SGHTA, CDR2 FQGNSA. This chain's CDR3 is CASSLEVADTDTQYF.

V gene TRBV29-1 combines with J gene TRBJ1-1; TCRdb lists TRBD1, though no DNA is available to test this call. The germline gives CDR1 SQVTM, CDR2 ANQGSEA. This CDR3 comprises 16 residues. Here the CDR3 reads CSTLFGGSGMNTEAFF.

The chain recombines TRBV28 with TRBJ2-3. The CDR3 covers 15 residues. Looked up from germline, CDR1 is MDHEN and CDR2 is SYDVKM. The CDR3 spells CASSLYVSSTDTQYF.

CDR3 in amino acids: CASSQGGDEQFF. The chain combines TRBV7-6 with TRBJ2-1; TCRdb selects TRBD2, and the lack of DNA leaves this call unchecked. The CDR3 covers 12 residues. Per germline, CDR1 SGHVS and CDR2 FNYEAQ.

The chain recombines TRBV7-9 with TRBJ2-7; no DNA is available, so the TRBD1 call from TCRdb remains unchecked. Germline assignment: CDR1 SEHNR and CDR2 FQNEAQ (reference sequence). This CDR3 comprises 15 residues. The CDR3 sequence is CASSSGQVDSYEQYF.

The chain is built from TRBV4-1 and TRBJ2-3; TCRdb names TRBD1, which stays unverified in the absence of DNA. Germline V CDR1 and CDR2: MGHRA, YSYEKL. The CDR3 covers 12 residues. This CDR3 reads CASSERGDTQYF.

CDR3 loop: CASSFLPGTGYYEQYF. The rearrangement uses TRBV7-2 and TRBJ2-7; TCRdb designates TRBD1, a call that cannot be tested without DNA. Germline CDR1 SGHTA, CDR2 FQGNSA. This CDR3 has 16 residues.

The J gene is TRBJ2-7, the V gene TRBV24-1. Per the germline V gene, CDR1 is KGHDR and CDR2 is SFDVKD. The CDR3 has 12 amino acids. CDR3 sequence: CATSDLHYIQYF.

The rearrangement uses TRBV11-2 and TRBJ2-7. Germline CDR1 is SGHAT and CDR2 is FQNNGV. The CDR3 has 13 residues. The CDR3 spells CASSLGYLDEQYF.

The chain is built from TRBV12-3 or TRBV12-4 and TRBJ2-7; the D call from TCRdb, TRBD1, cannot be confirmed without DNA. The CDR3 has 15 residues. The CDR3 spells CASSLGVGGADEQYF.

The chain employs TRBV7-9 and TRBJ2-7; the TCRdb call, TRBD2, lacks DNA for checking. The CDR3 spans 16 residues. Germline loops: CDR1 SEHNR, CDR2 FQNEAQ (reference sequence). The CDR3 protein is CASSLHPGTLTYEQYF. Using reference TRBV7-9 and TRBJ2-7 for the parts outside the CDR3, the full variable domain is DTGVSQNPRHKITKRGQNVTFRCDPISEHNRLYWYRQTLGQGPEFLTYFQNEAQLEKSRLLSDRFSAERPKGSFSTLEIQRTEQGDSAMYLCASSLHPGTLTYEQYFGPGTRLTVT.

This chain joins TRBV7-9 and TRBJ2-5; there is no DNA to check the TCRdb D call of TRBD1. The CDR3 sequence is 17 residues long. Germline CDR1 reads SEHNR; CDR2 reads FQNEAQ (reference sequence). The CDR3 here is CASSHSGLGEGRETQYF.

V is TRBV5-1 and J is TRBJ2-1; TCRdb selects TRBD1, and the lack of DNA leaves this call unchecked. CDR3 length: 15 residues. Germline CDR1 SGHRS, CDR2 YFSETQ. The CDR3 sequence: CASYNRGSPYNEQFF.

The gene calls are TRBV29-1 and TRBJ1-1. The CDR3 is 18 residues long. The V gene's germline CDR1 is SQVTM and CDR2 ANQGSEA. CDR3 region: CSVEDGRQRTRQNTEAFF.

The gene calls are TRBV30 and TRBJ1-1. Germline V gives CDR1 GTSNPN, CDR2 SVGIG (reference sequence). CDR3 length equals 16 residues. CDR3 protein: CAWSVWGTDMNTEAFF.

This chain joins TRBV28 and TRBJ2-3; the D call of TRBD2 rests on TCRdb alone, since no DNA is present to check it. CDR3 size: 15 residues. Per germline, CDR1 MDHEN and CDR2 SYDVKM. This CDR3 is CASSFALAGSDTQYF.

The V call is TRBV10-3, the J call TRBJ2-6. Germline V gives CDR1 ENHRY, CDR2 SYGVKD. The CDR3 sequence is 15 residues long. This CDR3 reads CAISEAPSGANVLTF.

This chain links TRBV7-8 with TRBJ2-6; there is no DNA to check the TCRdb D call of TRBD2. CDR1 and CDR2 from the germline V gene are SGHVS and FQNEAQ. CDR3 length: 17 amino acids. Here the CDR3 reads CASSFRTSRGGANVLTF. The whole variable domain, remainder taken from reference TRBV7-8 and TRBJ2-6, is GAGVSQSPRYKVAKRGQDVALRCDPISGHVSLFWYQQALGQGPEFLTYFQNEAQLDKSGLPSDRFFAERPEGSVSTLKIQRTQQEDSAVYLCASSFRTSRGGANVLTFGAGSRLTVL.

This CDR3 is CSASPPGTASDMNTEAFF. The chain joins TRBV20-1 to TRBJ1-1; TCRdb's D gene call, TRBD1, goes unchecked for lack of DNA. Germline values: CDR1 DFQATT, CDR2 SNEGSKA (reference sequence). This CDR3 comprises 18 residues.

The gene calls are TRBV30 and TRBJ2-3; the D call of TRBD1 rests on TCRdb alone, since no DNA is present to check it. Germline assignment: CDR1 GTSNPN and CDR2 SVGIG (reference sequence). The CDR3 has 15 amino acids. This CDR3 reads CAWSVARGRGDTQYF.

This chain joins TRBV27 and TRBJ2-1. The CDR3 runs to 11 residues. Germline CDR1 MNHEY, CDR2 SMNVEV (reference sequence). The CDR3 loop is CASSLGSQQFF.